This T cell receptor beta chain is from a study of early T cells in non-severe SARS-CoV-2 infection. For the study at large: With bulk RNA from unsorted whole blood as input, sequencing yielded unpaired chains.

Unique molecular identifiers were added to individual cDNA molecules. TCRdb re-called the 5' RACE reads with MiXCR, one entry per CDR3 protein. Of about 85,000 distinct CDR3 sequences in the sample, about 15% were seen once. Study-wide results and limits: The matching step, a VDJdb search, favored anti-spike CD8 responses and missed private and CD4 specificities.

This clonotype was recorded a few times. Its antigen remains unknown. The sequenced material came from whole blood. This receptor was taken from an adult who was a healthcare worker with PCR-confirmed SARS-CoV-2 infection or an uninfected control (not recorded which).

This chain's CDR3 is CASSPRLGSYEQYF. The CDR3 DNA reads as TGTGCCAGCAGTCCGCGACTAGGCTCCTACGAGCAGTACTTC. This chain links TRBV28 with TRBJ2-7; D possibly corresponds to TRBD2 (6 bases). The CDR3 covers 14 residues. The ends were cut back, 5 bases at V and 0 bases at J, with 11 bases in the middle. Looked up from germline, CDR1 is MDHEN and CDR2 is SYDVKM.